Listed below are T cell receptor beta chains from one sample, sequenced in a study of cytomegalovirus exposure and HLA in healthy donors. Sequencing was performed with immunoSEQ multiplex PCR; in TCRdb, only in-frame clones are kept and a portion is missing. The sample has about 120,000 clones, over 70% seen once; the top ten hold around 1.5%. The sequenced material came from PBMCs. The receptors were sampled from a woman younger than 30 in good health and CMV-seronegative. The CDR3 runs from the conserved cysteine through the conserved F or W. A D gene is named only where the DNA matches it firmly. Some rows mark clone size as missing; the rest say once, few, many or name a class of expanded clone.

TRBD2 | TRBJ2-2 | TRBV4-1 | 18 | . | TGCGCCAGCAGCCAAGAGGAAACCGGGACTAGGGGGACCGGGGAGCTGTTTTTT | CASSQEETGTRGTGELFF
. | TRBJ2-1 | TRBV2 | 16 | . | TGTGCCAGCAGCGAGAGCGGGCCCAGCTCCTACAATGAGCAGTTCTTC | CASSESGPSSYNEQFF
. | TRBJ2-6 | TRBV10-3 | 14 | few | TGTGCCATCAGGGCTAGTTCTGGGGCCAACGTCCTGACTTTC | CAIRASSGANVLTF
. | TRBJ1-1 | TRBV13 | 12 | once | TGTGCCAGCAGCTTAGGCCCAACTGAAGCTTTCTTT | CASSLGPTEAFF
. | TRBJ1-1 | TRBV27 | 15 | . | TGTGCCAGCAGTCCATTAATGGGGCTGAACACTGAAGCTTTCTTT | CASSPLMGLNTEAFF
TRBD1 | TRBJ2-2 | TRBV19 | 13 | . | TGTGCCAGTAGGACAGGGATAAACGGGGAGCTGTTTTTT | CASRTGINGELFF
TRBD1 | TRBJ1-3 | TRBV4-2 | 16 | once | TGTGCCAGCAGCCAAGGGCAGGCAGGGGGGGGAAACACCATATATTTT | CASSQGQAGGGNTIYF
. | TRBJ2-1 | TRBV7-3 | 15 | . | TGTGCCAGCAGCTTAACTTCGGGGAAAGGGGGTGAGCAGTTCTTC | CASSLTSGKGGEQFF
. | TRBJ2-5 | TRBV4-2 | 14 | . | TGTGCCAGCAGCCAAGATCGGGGGATAGAGACCCAGTACTTC | CASSQDRGIETQYF
. | TRBJ2-5 | TRBV6-5 | 12 | . | TGTGCCAGCAGCCGGTACCAAGAGACCCAGTACTTC | CASSRYQETQYF
. | TRBJ2-7 | TRBV18 | 14 | . | TGTGCCAGCCGGCCGGGACTTACCTCCTACGAGCAGTACTTC | CASRPGLTSYEQYF
. | TRBJ2-7 | TRBV5-3 | 12 | . | TGTGCCACCTTAGACCCCGGGAGCGAGCAGTACTTC | CATLDPGSEQYF
. | TRBJ1-1 | TRBV19 | 15 | once | TGTGCCAGTAGTATTTTATTCTTAGAGAACACTGAAGCTTTCTTT | CASSILFLENTEAFF
. | TRBJ1-6 | TRBV5-3 | 15 | . | TGTGCCAGAAGCTTGGGTCAGTTCCTTAATTCACCCCTCCACTTT | CARSLGQFLNSPLHF
. | TRBJ1-2 | TRBV5-4 | 15 | . | TGTGCCAGCAGCTTGAGTTCAACAGCTAACTATGGCTACACCTTC | CASSLSSTANYGYTF
TRBD1 | TRBJ2-5 | TRBV11-2 | 15 | . | TGTGCCAGCAGCTCGCTCAGGGGGCGGGAAGAGACCCAGTACTTC | CASSSLRGREETQYF
. | TRBJ1-1 | TRBV9 | 15 | . | TGTGCCAGCAGCGTAGGAGACAACTTGAACACTGAAGCTTTCTTT | CASSVGDNLNTEAFF
TRBD1 | TRBJ1-4 | TRBV18 | 15 | . | TGTGCCAGCTTCACCGGGGGACAGGGAAATGAAAAACTGTTTTTT | CASFTGGQGNEKLFF